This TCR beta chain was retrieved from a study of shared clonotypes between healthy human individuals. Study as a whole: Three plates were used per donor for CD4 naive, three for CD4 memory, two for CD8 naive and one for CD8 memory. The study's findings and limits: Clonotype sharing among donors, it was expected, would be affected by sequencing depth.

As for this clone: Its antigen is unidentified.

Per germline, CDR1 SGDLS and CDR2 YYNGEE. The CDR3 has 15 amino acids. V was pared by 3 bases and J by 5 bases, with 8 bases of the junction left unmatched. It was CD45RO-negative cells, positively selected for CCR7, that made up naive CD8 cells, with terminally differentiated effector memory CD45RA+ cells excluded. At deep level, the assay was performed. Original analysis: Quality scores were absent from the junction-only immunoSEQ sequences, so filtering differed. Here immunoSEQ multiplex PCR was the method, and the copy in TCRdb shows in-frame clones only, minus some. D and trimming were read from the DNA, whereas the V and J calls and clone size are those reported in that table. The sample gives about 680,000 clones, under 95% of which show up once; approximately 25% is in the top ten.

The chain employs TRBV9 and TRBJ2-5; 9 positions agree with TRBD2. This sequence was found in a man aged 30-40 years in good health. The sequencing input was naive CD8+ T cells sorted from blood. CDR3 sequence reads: CASSGVSGSSETQYF. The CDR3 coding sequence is TGTGCCAGCAGCGGGGTTAGCGGGAGTTCTGAGACCCAGTACTTC.